Following are 18 T cell receptor beta chains from one sample sequenced in a study of blood T cell repertoires in COVID-19. Repertoires were generated with immunoSEQ multiplex PCR, while TCRdb's copy carries only in-frame clones and drops some. The sample carries about 200,000 clones, approximately 81% recorded once. Sample: peripheral blood. Receptors originate from a person in their 70s with COVID-19, enrolled during active disease.

The rearrangement links TRBV9 to TRBJ2-6; 8 bases fit TRBD1. V was clipped by 0 bases and J by 3 bases; unmatched bases: 5. CDR1 SGDLS and CDR2 YYNGEE come from the germline V gene. The CDR3 has 17 residues. In DNA, the CDR3 is TGTGCCAGCAGCGTAGCCGGACAGGGTAGTGGGGCCAACGTCCTGACTTTC. Its protein product is CASSVAGQGSGANVLTF.

The rearrangement joins TRBV27 to TRBJ2-7; 9 positions match TRBD1. CDR1 MNHEY and CDR2 SMNVEV come from the germline V gene (reference sequence). The CDR3 covers 15 residues. The ends lost 5 bases at V and 4 bases at J; junction bases unmatched: 9. CDR3 amino acids: CASSLRTGAIYEQYF. DNA for the CDR3: TGTGCCAGCAGTCTAAGGACAGGGGCGATATACGAGCAGTACTTC.

In its sample, this clone was seen a few times. The chain uses TRBV7-2 and TRBJ2-3; D is ambiguous. The germline V gene encodes CDR1 SGHTA and CDR2 FQGNSA. Trimming shortened V by 2 bases and J by 2 bases, and 8 bases separated the two germline ends. The CDR3 runs 14 residues. CDR3 region: CASSLLQFTDTQYF. For the CDR3, the DNA is TGTGCCAGCAGCTTACTACAGTTCACAGATACGCAGTATTTT.

V gene TRBV28 combines with J gene TRBJ1-1; a possible D gene is TRBD1 (6 bases). Germline V CDR1 and CDR2: MDHEN, SYDVKM. This CDR3 contains 14 residues. V lost 6 bases and J lost 1, with 12 bases in between. The DNA for the CDR3 is TGTGCCAGCAGATCAGGGGCGGAGAACACTGAAGCTTTCTTT. Translated: CASRSGAENTEAFF.

The rearrangement joins TRBV4-1 to TRBJ2-7; D perhaps matches TRBD1 (5 bases). Trimming took 3 bases from V and 5 from J, leaving 11 bases between them. The germline gives CDR1 MGHRA, CDR2 YSYEKL. The CDR3 is 13 amino acids. The CDR3 DNA reads TGCGCCAGCAGCCAGGCAAGACAGAACGAGCAGTACTTC. Amino acid sequence: CASSQARQNEQYF.

The rearrangement uses TRBV5-1 and TRBJ1-3; no firm D call. CDR1 and CDR2 from the germline V gene are SGHRS and YFSETQ. This CDR3 is 13 amino acids long. The V end was cut by 5 bases, the J end by 4 bases, with 10 bases between. CDR3 loop: CASRQGDGNTIYF. The CDR3 DNA sequence: TGCGCCAGCAGACAAGGAGACGGAAACACCATATATTTT.

The rearrangement links TRBV27 to TRBJ2-1, with D possibly TRBD1 on 5 matching bases. V was shortened by 6 bases and J by 7 bases, with 19 bases between the two germline ends. This CDR3 has 15 residues. Germline CDR1 and CDR2: MNHEY and SMNVEV (reference sequence). CDR3 in amino acids: CASRSKGPYGNEQFF. The CDR3 DNA is TGTGCCAGCAGATCTAAGGGGCCATACGGGAATGAGCAGTTCTTC.

The rearrangement uses TRBV6-2 or TRBV6-3 and TRBJ2-7, with 15 bases lining up with TRBD2. The CDR3 runs 16 residues. Losses at the gene ends were 6 bases for V and 5 bases for J; bases not matched to a gene: 8. The germline CDR1 and CDR2 sequences are MNHEY and SVGEGT. The CDR3 sequence: CASSPGTSGRTNEQYF. The CDR3 region has the DNA TGTGCCAGCAGCCCCGGGACTAGCGGGAGGACAAACGAGCAGTACTTC.

This chain connects TRBV29-1 to TRBJ2-5, with no clear D. Germline-derived CDR1 and CDR2 are SQVTM and ANQGSEA. The V end lost 4 bases, the J end lost 1 base, and 13 bases lay between the germline ends. This CDR3 region has 14 residues. The CDR3, as DNA: TGCAGCGTTGTCGTGACAAATCTCCAAGAGACCCAGTACTTC. Its protein product is CSVVVTNLQETQYF.

A few counts support this clone. The chain joins TRBV24-1 to TRBJ2-3; TRBD1 agrees at 7 bases. Per the germline V gene, CDR1 is KGHDR and CDR2 is SFDVKD. This CDR3 contains 17 residues. The V gene end was trimmed by 1 base and the J gene end by 4 bases; junction bases not matched to a gene: 10. CDR3 protein: CATSDLGVRDSSDTQYF. CDR3 DNA: TGTGCCACCAGTGATTTAGGGGTTAGGGACAGTTCAGATACGCAGTATTTT.

The chain carries TRBV5-1 and TRBJ1-5, with TRBD1 as a possible D gene (5 bases). This CDR3 contains 20 residues. Germline CDR1 is SGHRS and CDR2 is YFSETQ. V lost 0 bases and J lost 1, with 23 bases in between. In nucleotides, the CDR3 is TGCGCCAGCAGCTTGGGGGACCCCGGGGGGAATCTTTTAAGCAATCAGCCCCAGCATTTT. This codes for CASSLGDPGGNLLSNQPQHF.

This chain connects TRBV7-8 to TRBJ2-3; D unresolved. In germline, CDR1 is SGHVS, CDR2 FQNEAQ. CDR3 length: 16 residues. V was clipped by 5 bases and J by 2 bases, with 17 bases between them. The CDR3, as DNA: TGTGCCAGCAGCAACCACCGGCAGGCCTACACAGATACGCAGTATTTT. It yields the protein CASSNHRQAYTDTQYF.

J is TRBJ1-2 and V is TRBV5-6; D is unclear. CDR1 is SGHDT, CDR2 YYEEEE, per germline. V was cut by 1 base and J by 8 bases, with 27 bases left in between. This CDR3 region has 18 residues. The CDR3 region has the DNA TGTGCCAGCAGCTTGAGTCCCGGGAAAGGCAGTGCGAGGACCGGCTACACCTTC. Translated: CASSLSPGKGSARTGYTF.

In its sample, this clone was seen a few times. The chain recombines TRBV10-3 with TRBJ2-2; tentative D call: TRBD1 (7 bases). The V and J ends lost 6 bases and 5 bases respectively, with 16 bases between them. Germline V gives CDR1 ENHRY, CDR2 SYGVKD. The CDR3 runs to 15 residues. As DNA, the CDR3 is TGTGCCATCAGAGGACAGGCAGGAGGGACCGGGGAGCTGTTTTTT. Amino acids: CAIRGQAGGTGELFF.

This chain connects TRBV28 to TRBJ2-5; 7 bases are a match to TRBD1. Germline values: CDR1 MDHEN, CDR2 SYDVKM. This CDR3 is 14 amino acids long. V was pared by 6 bases and J by 1 base, with 5 bases of the junction left unmatched. CDR3 in amino acids: CASSLTGIQETQYF. DNA for the CDR3: TGTGCCAGCAGCCTGACAGGGATCCAAGAGACCCAGTACTTC.

V usage is TRBV4-2 and J usage is TRBJ1-2; D is ambiguous. The CDR3 runs 14 residues. CDR1 is LGHNA and CDR2 is YNFKEQ in the germline V gene. V lost 6 bases, J lost 5 bases, and 16 bases lay in between. In DNA, the CDR3 is TGTGCCAGCAGAGAATCACAGAGCATATATGGCTACACCTTC. It is translated as CASRESQSIYGYTF.

On this clone: The junction shows a germline mismatch at one end, possibly a read error. The V gene is TRBV6-2 or TRBV6-3, the J gene TRBJ2-7, with a weak D call TRBD1 (6 bases). The CDR3 consists of 13 residues. Germline assignment: CDR1 MNHEY and CDR2 SVGEGT. The CDR3 loop is CASSYPQQGLEIF. CDR3 nucleotides: TGTGCCAGCAGTTACCCTCAACAGGGATTAGAAATCTTC.

This chain connects TRBV5-1 to TRBJ2-7, with TRBD1 matching 8 bases. This CDR3 has 16 residues. Germline lookup yields CDR1 SGHRS and CDR2 YFSETQ. V was clipped by 0 bases and J by 5 bases; unmatched bases: 10. The CDR3 nucleotides are TGCGCCAGCAGCTTGGGATCCAGGGGGCTTCGCGACGAGCAGTACTTC. Residues: CASSLGSRGLRDEQYF.